This T cell receptor (beta chain) was recovered during a study of spatial heterogeneity in lung cancer. TCR cDNA molecules were tagged individually, and each one carried a unique molecular identifier. Via MiXCR, TCRdb re-called the 5' RACE reads, giving one row per CDR3 protein. The data contain around 1,200 distinct CDR3 sequences, 13% of them singletons. The CDR3 has 18 residues. Trimming removed 0 bases from V and 4 bases from J; junction bases left unmatched: 10. Germline CDR1 is SGHRS and CDR2 is YFSETQ. The sample holds many counts of this clonotype. The time point is: sample taken at primary tumor resection. No cells were sorted before sequencing. The whole RNA sequenced was extracted from tumor, nontumor lung or frozen PBMC.

The sample in question was normal lung tissue next to the tumor, obtained at surgery. The chain couples TRBV5-1 to TRBJ2-2; 9 nucleotides align to TRBD2. The receptor's source is a male donor with early-stage non-small cell lung cancer. CDR3 in DNA: TGCGCCAGCAGCTTGGTCGGTAGCGGGGGCCGAAGCACCGGGGAGCTGTTTTTT. Amino acid sequence: CASSLVGSGGRSTGELFF.